The next 2 T cell receptor beta chains were all read from a single sample in a study of T cell changes during pregnancy in multiple sclerosis. The method was immunoSEQ multiplex PCR; TCRdb's version includes in-frame clones alone and lacks a portion of them. Of over 45,000 clones in the sample, roughly 90% were seen once. The material was CD4+ T cells from peripheral blood mononuclear cells, obtained after pregnancy. Receptor source: a female donor with multiple sclerosis, enrolled in a pregnancy study.

V and J are TRBV6-5 and TRBJ1-4; D unclear. V was shortened by 3 bases and J by 5 bases, with 10 bases between the two germline ends. Germline loops: CDR1 MNHEY, CDR2 SVGAGI. This CDR3 contains 14 residues. The CDR3 nucleotides are TGTGCCAGCAGTTATAGCCAGTGGAATGAAAAACTGTTTTTT. It is translated as CASSYSQWNEKLFF.

The rearrangement links TRBV6-5 to TRBJ2-2; D unclear. V was clipped by 7 bases and J by 5 bases, with 11 bases between them. The CDR3 runs to 13 residues. The germline CDR1 and CDR2 sequences are MNHEY and SVGAGI. This chain's CDR3 is CASIAPETGELFF. DNA for the CDR3: TGTGCCAGCATCGCGCCGGAGACCGGGGAGCTGTTTTTT.